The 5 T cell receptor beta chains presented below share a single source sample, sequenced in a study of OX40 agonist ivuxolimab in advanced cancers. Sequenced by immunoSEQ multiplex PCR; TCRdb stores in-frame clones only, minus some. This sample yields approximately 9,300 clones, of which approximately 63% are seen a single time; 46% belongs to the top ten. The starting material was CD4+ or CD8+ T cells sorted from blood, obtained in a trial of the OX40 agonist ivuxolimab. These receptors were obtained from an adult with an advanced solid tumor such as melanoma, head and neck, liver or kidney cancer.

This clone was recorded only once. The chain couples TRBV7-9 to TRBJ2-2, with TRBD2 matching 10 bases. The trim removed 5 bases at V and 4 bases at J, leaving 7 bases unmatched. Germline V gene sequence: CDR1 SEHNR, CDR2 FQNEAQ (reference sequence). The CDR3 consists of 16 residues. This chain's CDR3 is CASSTTAGGPTGELFF. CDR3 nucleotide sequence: TGTGCCAGCAGCACGACAGCGGGAGGGCCCACCGGGGAGCTGTTTTTT.

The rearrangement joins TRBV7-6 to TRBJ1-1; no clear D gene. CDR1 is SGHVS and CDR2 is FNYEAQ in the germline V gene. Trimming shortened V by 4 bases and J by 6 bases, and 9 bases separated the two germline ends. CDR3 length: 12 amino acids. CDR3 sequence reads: CASSSGRPEAFF. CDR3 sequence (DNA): TGTGCCAGCAGCTCAGGACGGCCTGAAGCTTTCTTT.

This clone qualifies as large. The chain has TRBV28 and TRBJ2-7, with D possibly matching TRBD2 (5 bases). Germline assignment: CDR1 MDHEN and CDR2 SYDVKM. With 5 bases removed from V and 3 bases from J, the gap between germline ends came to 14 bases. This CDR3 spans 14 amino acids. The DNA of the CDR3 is TGTGCCAGCAGTGTACCGGACGGGAACTACGAGCAGTACTTC. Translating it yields CASSVPDGNYEQYF.

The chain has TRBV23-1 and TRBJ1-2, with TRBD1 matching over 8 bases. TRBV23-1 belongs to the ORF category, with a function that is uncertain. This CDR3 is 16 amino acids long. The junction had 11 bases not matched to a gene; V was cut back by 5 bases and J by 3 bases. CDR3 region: CASSFNRTGLDYGYTF. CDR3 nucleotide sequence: TGCGCCAGCAGTTTTAATAGGACAGGGTTGGACTATGGCTACACCTTC.

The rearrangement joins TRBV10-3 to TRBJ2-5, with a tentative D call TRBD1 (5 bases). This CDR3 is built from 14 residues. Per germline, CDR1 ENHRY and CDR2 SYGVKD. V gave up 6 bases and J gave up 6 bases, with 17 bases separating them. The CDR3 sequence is CAIRPLGVGKTQYF. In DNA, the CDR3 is TGTGCCATCAGACCTCTAGGGGTTGGTAAGACCCAGTACTTC.